These 29 T cell receptor beta chains share one sample of origin, sequenced in a study of T cell responses to AZD1222 COVID-19 vaccine. Sequencing was performed with immunoSEQ multiplex PCR; in TCRdb, only in-frame clones are kept and a portion is missing. Altogether under 150,000 clones are present, approximately 94% being singletons, with the ten largest covering around 5.4%. Sample: peripheral blood, taken on day 0 of AZD1222 vaccination. Source of these receptors: an adult in good health.

The chain recombines TRBV7-6 with TRBJ2-1; the D gene is possibly TRBD2 (5 bases). The CDR3 runs 15 residues. Trimming removed 5 bases from V and 3 bases from J, with 14 bases in between. Germline loops: CDR1 SGHVS, CDR2 FNYEAQ. CDR3 protein: CASSPRAEIYNEQFF. Written as DNA, the CDR3 is TGTGCCAGCAGCCCGCGAGCGGAAATCTACAATGAGCAGTTCTTC.

This chain connects TRBV6-6 to TRBJ2-1; D not certain. The CDR3 extends over 14 amino acids. V lost 6 bases and J 12 bases, leaving 21 bases between the germline ends. Germline-derived CDR1 and CDR2 are MNHNY and SVGAGI (reference sequence). The CDR3 sequence is CASRVLWSSFVQFF. The CDR3 DNA sequence: TGTGCCAGCAGGGTCCTGTGGTCCAGCTTTGTGCAGTTCTTC.

This clone was detected only a few times. This rearrangement joins TRBV6-6 to TRBJ2-7; 9 positions match TRBD1. This CDR3 has 15 residues. Germline-derived CDR1 and CDR2 are MNHNY and SVGAGI (reference sequence). After removal of 6 bases from V and 3 bases from J, the junction contained 9 bases not matched to a gene. The CDR3: CASSDWTGALYEQYF. DNA for the CDR3: TGTGCCAGCAGCGATTGGACAGGGGCCCTCTACGAGCAGTACTTC.

The CDR3 here is CASSITLAGDEQYF. CDR3 nucleotide sequence: TGTGCCAGTAGTATCACCCTAGCGGGGGACGAGCAGTACTTC. The chain carries TRBV19 and TRBJ2-7, with 10 bases matching TRBD2. Germline CDR1 LNHDA, CDR2 SQIVND (reference sequence). With V trimmed by 3 bases and J by 5 bases, 4 bases remained unmatched. The CDR3 is made up of 14 amino acids. The full variable domain, rest sourced from reference TRBV19 and TRBJ2-7, is DGGITQSPKYLFRKEGQNVTLSCEQNLNHDAMYWYRQDPGQGLRLIYYSQIVNDFQKGDIAEGYSVSREKKESFPLTVTSAQKNPTAFYLCASSITLAGDEQYFGPGTRLTVT.

In this sample, this clone turned up a few times. CDR3 residues: CASSPLGNTEAFF. Written as DNA, the CDR3 is TGCGCCAGCAGCCCCTTGGGGAACACTGAAGCTTTCTTT. V and J are TRBV5-1 and TRBJ1-1; no firm D call. Trimming shortened V by 4 bases and J by 1 base, and 8 bases separated the two germline ends. CDR3 length equals 13 residues. Germline CDR1 is SGHRS and CDR2 is YFSETQ.

The chain uses TRBV4-2 and TRBJ2-1, with a possible D match to TRBD2 (5 bases). The CDR3 contains 15 residues. V lost 2 bases and J 4 bases, leaving 12 bases between the germline ends. Germline CDR1 LGHNA, CDR2 YNFKEQ. CDR3 in DNA: TGTGCCAGCAGCCAACGGGAAGACTTGTACAATGAGCAGTTCTTC. Its protein product is CASSQREDLYNEQFF.

The V call is TRBV19, the J call TRBJ2-2; D is tentatively TRBD1 or TRBD2 (6 bases each). Trimming removed 5 bases from V and 6 bases from J, with 16 bases in between. The CDR3 is 15 amino acids. Germline V lookup: CDR1 LNHDA, CDR2 SQIVND (reference sequence). The chain's CDR3 is CASSPSSGAPGELFF. The CDR3 nucleotides read TGTGCCAGTAGTCCTTCCTCGGGGGCCCCCGGGGAGCTGTTTTTT. Filled out from reference TRBV19 and TRBJ2-2, the complete variable domain reads DGGITQSPKYLFRKEGQNVTLSCEQNLNHDAMYWYRQDPGQGLRLIYYSQIVNDFQKGDIAEGYSVSREKKESFPLTVTSAQKNPTAFYLCASSPSSGAPGELFFGEGSRLTVL.

The chain is built from TRBV4-3 and TRBJ2-5; D is uncertain. The CDR3 runs to 13 residues. CDR1 is LGHNA and CDR2 is YSLEER in the germline V gene. The V end was cut by 4 bases, the J end by 5 bases, with 11 bases between. Here the CDR3 reads CASSPFLLETQYF. The DNA for the CDR3 is TGCGCCAGCAGCCCCTTCCTATTGGAGACCCAGTACTTC.

The chain carries TRBV28 and TRBJ1-1, with TRBD1 as a possible D gene (5 bases). V was pared by 6 bases and J by 0 bases, with 14 bases between. CDR1 and CDR2 (germline): MDHEN, SYDVKM. The CDR3 covers 15 residues. The CDR3 sequence is CASRRETVLNTEAFF. CDR3 DNA sequence: TGTGCCAGCAGGCGCGAGACAGTGTTGAACACTGAAGCTTTCTTT.

The chain combines TRBV7-6 with TRBJ1-2; D is ambiguous. The germline CDR1 and CDR2 sequences are SGHVS and FNYEAQ. The V gene lost 7 bases and the J gene lost 4 bases, with 13 bases spanning the gap. The CDR3 sequence is 13 residues long. The CDR3 loop reads CASTLGGSYGYTF. The CDR3 DNA follows: TGTGCCAGCACCTTGGGCGGATCCTATGGCTACACCTTC.

The J gene is TRBJ2-7, the V gene TRBV7-9, with 7 positions matching TRBD2. CDR1 is SEHNR, CDR2 FQNEAQ, per germline (reference sequence). The CDR3 consists of 14 residues. Losses at the gene ends were 3 bases for V and 3 bases for J; bases not matched to a gene: 5. The CDR3 is CASSFGLVGYEQYF. The CDR3 DNA reads TGTGCCAGCAGCTTTGGACTAGTTGGCTACGAGCAGTACTTC.

This clone was observed once. The DNA of the CDR3 is TGTGCCAGTGATGAGTCAGGGGTCCGACAGACCCAGTACTTC. Translating it yields CASDESGVRQTQYF. The rearrangement links TRBV3-1 (or the pseudogene TRBV3-2) to TRBJ2-5; D possibly corresponds to TRBD1 (6 bases). V was trimmed by 9 bases and J by 6 bases, leaving 20 bases between them. CDR1 is LGHDT and CDR2 is YNNKEL in the germline V gene (reference sequence). This CDR3 spans 14 amino acids.

This clone came up a few times. The chain couples TRBV11-2 to TRBJ2-7; no firm D call. Trimming removed 1 base from V and 4 bases from J, with 17 bases in between. The CDR3 spans 16 residues. From germline, CDR1 is SGHAT and CDR2 FQNNGV. This CDR3 reads CASSLGLPGQVYEQYF. CDR3 coding DNA: TGTGCCAGCAGCTTAGGGTTACCGGGCCAAGTTTACGAGCAGTACTTC.

This chain links TRBV19 with TRBJ1-5, with D unresolved. From germline, CDR1 is LNHDA and CDR2 SQIVND (reference sequence). The CDR3 is made up of 16 amino acids. V lost 5 bases and J lost 0, with 14 bases in between. CDR3 coding DNA: TGTGCCAGTAGTCCCCAACCGACCAATAGCAATCAGCCCCAGCATTTT. Translating it yields CASSPQPTNSNQPQHF.

This clone was counted once. The gene calls are TRBV27 and TRBJ1-1; no definite D call. V was pared by 0 bases and J by 4 bases, with 9 bases between. CDR3 length: 14 amino acids. CDR1 and CDR2 (germline): MNHEY, SMNVEV (reference sequence). The CDR3 reads CASSLSFIGTEAFF. The CDR3, as DNA: TGTGCCAGCAGTTTATCCTTCATCGGCACTGAAGCTTTCTTT.

The chain uses TRBV7-2 and TRBJ2-7; 7 bases fit TRBD2. Germline values: CDR1 SGHTA, CDR2 FQGNSA. V was pared by 3 bases and J by 1 base, with 6 bases of the junction left unmatched. The CDR3 has 15 amino acids. The CDR3 DNA follows: TGTGCCAGCAGCTTGGGTGGGAGGGCTTCCTACGAGCAGTACTTC. Residues: CASSLGGRASYEQYF.

This clone was detected only a few times. The chain carries TRBV6-5 and TRBJ1-3, with D hard to call. The V end lost 8 bases, the J end lost 0 bases, and 11 bases lay between the germline ends. This CDR3 is 14 amino acids long. Germline lookup yields CDR1 MNHEY and CDR2 SVGAGI. CDR3 protein: CASGPASSGNTIYF. The DNA of the CDR3 is TGTGCCAGCGGACCAGCGAGCTCTGGAAACACCATATATTTT.

The rearrangement joins TRBV30 to TRBJ2-7; the match to TRBD2 covers 13 bases. The CDR3 sequence is 13 residues long. Germline-derived CDR1 and CDR2 are GTSNPN and SVGIG (reference sequence). The V and J ends lost 5 bases and 6 bases, in that order; junction bases with no gene match: 4. The CDR3 DNA follows: TGTGCCTGGGGCGGACTAGCGGGAGTCGAGCAGTACTTC. Encoded protein: CAWGGLAGVEQYF.

The genes are TRBV15 and TRBJ1-2, with unresolved D. Germline CDR1 reads LNHNV; CDR2 reads YYDKDF (reference sequence). The CDR3 is 16 residues long. Trimming removed 1 base at V and 3 bases at J, with 15 bases between. The chain's CDR3 is CATSRGVGGADYGYTF. The CDR3 bases are TGTGCCACCAGCAGAGGGGTGGGCGGCGCTGACTATGGCTACACCTTC.

The chain uses TRBV19 and TRBJ2-7; 9 nucleotides match TRBD1. The CDR3 length is 14 residues. V lost 1 base to trimming and J lost 5 bases; unmatched junction nucleotides: 3. Germline-derived CDR1 and CDR2 are LNHDA and SQIVND (reference sequence). The CDR3 is CASSIGQGVDEQYF. The CDR3, as DNA: TGTGCCAGTAGTATAGGACAGGGGGTCGACGAGCAGTACTTC.

This chain uses TRBV14 with TRBJ2-7; 10 bases agree with TRBD2. The germline V gene has CDR1 SGHDN and CDR2 FVKESK. Losses at the gene ends were 4 bases for V and 7 bases for J; bases not matched to a gene: 10. This CDR3 comprises 15 residues. As DNA, the CDR3 is TGTGCCAGCAGCCCTACAACTAGCGGGGTAGGTGAGCAGTACTTC. Amino acids: CASSPTTSGVGEQYF.

V gene TRBV4-3 combines with J gene TRBJ2-7; D gene unclear. From germline, CDR1 is LGHNA and CDR2 YSLEER. The CDR3 totals 14 residues. V lost 4 bases and J lost 0, with 10 bases in between. The chain's CDR3 is CASSLTTDSYEQYF. The CDR3 DNA is TGCGCCAGCAGCCTAACCACAGACTCCTACGAGCAGTACTTC.

V gene TRBV30 combines with J gene TRBJ1-2, with TRBD1 identical over 7 bases. The CDR3 is made up of 14 amino acids. Germline lookup yields CDR1 GTSNPN and CDR2 SVGIG (reference sequence). After removal of 0 bases from V and 7 bases from J, the junction contained 8 bases not matched to a gene. Here the CDR3 DNA reads TGTGCCTGGAGTGTAAACAGGGGAGGTCGTGGCTACACCTTC. This translates into CAWSVNRGGRGYTF.

This clone appeared a single time. The genes are TRBV10-3 and TRBJ2-5; D uncertain. The CDR3 extends over 13 amino acids. Germline-derived CDR1 and CDR2 are ENHRY and SYGVKD. V lost 1 base to trimming and J lost 5 bases, with 8 bases between them. CDR3 sequence (DNA): TGTGCCATCAGTGAGTTAGAATTGGAGACCCAGTACTTC. This translates into CAISELELETQYF.

Concerning this clone itself: Sequence at one end of the junction differs from germline and may be a read error. V usage is TRBV7-8 and J usage is TRBJ2-7; no firm D call. The length of the CDR3 is 13 residues. Germline loops: CDR1 SGHVS, CDR2 FQNEAQ. CDR3 sequence reads: CASRLGRNYEQYF. The CDR3 DNA reads as TGTGCCAGCCGCTTAGGACGGAACTACGAGCAGTACTTC.

The V and J genes are TRBV10-3 and TRBJ2-2; 9 positions match TRBD1. The germline gives CDR1 ENHRY, CDR2 SYGVKD. Losses at the gene ends were 11 bases for V and 2 bases for J; bases not matched to a gene: 12. The CDR3 is 16 amino acids. The CDR3 sequence is CAVLPRTGVNTGELFF. CDR3 bases: TGTGCCGTCCTCCCGAGGACAGGGGTTAACACCGGGGAGCTGTTTTTT.

This rearrangement joins TRBV9 to TRBJ1-4; possible D gene TRBD1, 5 bases. From germline, CDR1 is SGDLS and CDR2 YYNGEE. V lost 4 bases, J lost 0 bases, and 10 bases lay in between. The CDR3 loop spans 15 amino acids. Here the CDR3 DNA reads TGTGCCAGCAGCCCGCAGGGCGCAACTAATGAAAAACTGTTTTTT. Its protein product is CASSPQGATNEKLFF.

The chain uses TRBV6-5 and TRBJ2-2; perhaps TRBD1 as D (6 bases). From germline, CDR1 is MNHEY and CDR2 SVGAGI. The CDR3 length is 15 residues. V was shortened by 6 bases and J by 4 bases, with 15 bases between the two germline ends. The CDR3 DNA reads as TGTGCCAGCAGCCCACAGGACAGTTTCACCGGGGAGCTGTTTTTT. It is translated as CASSPQDSFTGELFF.

The CDR3 DNA follows: TGTGCCAGCAGCGTAGGGATCGGATACGAGCAGTACTTC. Protein product: CASSVGIGYEQYF. The chain combines TRBV7-2 with TRBJ2-7, with D unclear. Trimming removed 5 bases at V and 4 bases at J, with 12 bases between. Germline lookup yields CDR1 SGHTA and CDR2 FQGNSA. This CDR3 spans 13 amino acids.